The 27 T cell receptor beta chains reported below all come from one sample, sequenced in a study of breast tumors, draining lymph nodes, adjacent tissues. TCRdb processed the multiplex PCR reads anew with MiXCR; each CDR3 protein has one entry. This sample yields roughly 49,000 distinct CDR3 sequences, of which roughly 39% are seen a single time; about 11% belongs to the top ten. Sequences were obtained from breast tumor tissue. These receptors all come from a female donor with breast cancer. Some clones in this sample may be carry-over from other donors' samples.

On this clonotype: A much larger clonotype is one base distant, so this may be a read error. CDR3 sequence (DNA): TGTGCCAGCAGTTTCGGTACAGGGGGAACCGGGGAGCTGTTTTTT. Residues: CASSFGTGGTGELFF. This chain links TRBV12-3 or TRBV12-4 with TRBJ2-2; TRBD1 matches 8 bases. After removal of 3 bases from V and 5 bases from J, the junction contained 5 bases not matched to a gene. The CDR3 length is 15 residues.

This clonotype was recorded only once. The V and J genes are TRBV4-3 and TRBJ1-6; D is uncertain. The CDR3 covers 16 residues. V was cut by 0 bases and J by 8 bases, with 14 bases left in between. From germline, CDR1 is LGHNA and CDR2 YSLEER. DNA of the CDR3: TGCGCCAGCAGCCAAGAAAGTGGAAACAATCATTCACCCCTCCACTTT. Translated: CASSQESGNNHSPLHF.

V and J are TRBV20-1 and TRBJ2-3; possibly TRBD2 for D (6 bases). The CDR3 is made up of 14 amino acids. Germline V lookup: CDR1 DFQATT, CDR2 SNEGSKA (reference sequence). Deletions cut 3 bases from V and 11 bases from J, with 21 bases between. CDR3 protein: CSASGDFPLHEQYF. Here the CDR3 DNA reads TGCAGTGCTAGTGGGGACTTCCCCCTCCATGAGCAGTATTTT.

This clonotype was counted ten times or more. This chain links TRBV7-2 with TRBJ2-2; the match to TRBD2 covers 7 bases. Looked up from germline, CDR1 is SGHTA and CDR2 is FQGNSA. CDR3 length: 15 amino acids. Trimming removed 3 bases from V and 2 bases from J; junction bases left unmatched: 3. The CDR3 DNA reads TGTGCCAGCAGCTTGGGACTACCCAACACCGGGGAGCTGTTTTTT. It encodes CASSLGLPNTGELFF. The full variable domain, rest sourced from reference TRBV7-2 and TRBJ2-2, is GAGVSQSPSNKVTEKGKDVELRCDPISGHTALYWYRQSLGQGLEFLIYFQGNSAPDKSGLPSDRFSAERTGGSVSTLTIQRTQQEDSAVYLCASSLGLPNTGELFFGEGSRLTVL.

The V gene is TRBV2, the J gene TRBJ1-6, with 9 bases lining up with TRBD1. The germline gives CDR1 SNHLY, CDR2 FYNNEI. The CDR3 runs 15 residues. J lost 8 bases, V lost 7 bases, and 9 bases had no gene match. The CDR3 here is CASMRGTGSDSPLHF. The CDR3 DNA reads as TGTGCCAGCATGAGGGGGACAGGGTCCGATTCACCCCTCCACTTT.

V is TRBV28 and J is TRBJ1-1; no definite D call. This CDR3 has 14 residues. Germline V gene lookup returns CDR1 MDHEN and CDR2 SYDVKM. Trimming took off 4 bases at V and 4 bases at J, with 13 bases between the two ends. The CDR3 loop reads CASSSPNLGTEAFF. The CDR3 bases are TGTGCCAGCAGTTCCCCAAATCTCGGCACTGAAGCTTTCTTT. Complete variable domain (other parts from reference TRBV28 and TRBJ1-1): DVKVTQSSRYLVKRTGEKVFLECVQDMDHENMFWYRQDPGLGLRLIYFSYDVKMKEKGDIPEGYSVSREKKERFSLILESASTNQTSMYLCASSSPNLGTEAFFGQGTRLTVV.

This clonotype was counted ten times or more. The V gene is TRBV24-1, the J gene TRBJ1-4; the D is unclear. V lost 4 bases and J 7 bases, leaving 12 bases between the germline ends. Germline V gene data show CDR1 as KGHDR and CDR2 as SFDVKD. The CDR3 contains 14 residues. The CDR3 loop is CATSEGSHVEKLFF. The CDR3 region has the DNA TGTGCCACCAGTGAGGGGAGCCACGTTGAAAAACTGTTTTTT.

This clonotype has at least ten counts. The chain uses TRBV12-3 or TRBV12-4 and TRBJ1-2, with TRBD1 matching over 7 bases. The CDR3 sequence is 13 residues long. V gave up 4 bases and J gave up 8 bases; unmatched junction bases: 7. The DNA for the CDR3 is TGTGCCAGCAGTTCACTACAGGGGACGGGCTACACCTTC. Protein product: CASSSLQGTGYTF.

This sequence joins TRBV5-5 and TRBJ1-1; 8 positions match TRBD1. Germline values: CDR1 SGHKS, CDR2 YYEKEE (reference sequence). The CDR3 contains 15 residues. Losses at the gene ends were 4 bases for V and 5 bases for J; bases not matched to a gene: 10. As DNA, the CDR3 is TGTGCCAGCAGCGTAACGGGACAGGCTTTGACTGAAGCTTTCTTT. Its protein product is CASSVTGQALTEAFF.

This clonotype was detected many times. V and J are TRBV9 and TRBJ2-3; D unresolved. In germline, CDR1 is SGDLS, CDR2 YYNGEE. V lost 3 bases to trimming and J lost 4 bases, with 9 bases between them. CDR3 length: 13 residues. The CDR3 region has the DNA TGTGCCAGCAGCGGGCCTGCGTCAGATACGCAGTATTTT. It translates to CASSGPASDTQYF. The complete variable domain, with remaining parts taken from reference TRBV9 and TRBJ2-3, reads DSGVTQTPKHLITATGQRVTLRCSPRSGDLSVYWYQQSLDQGLQFLIQYYNGEERAKGNILERFSAQQFPDLHSELNLSSLELGDSALYFCASSGPASDTQYFGPGTRLTVL.

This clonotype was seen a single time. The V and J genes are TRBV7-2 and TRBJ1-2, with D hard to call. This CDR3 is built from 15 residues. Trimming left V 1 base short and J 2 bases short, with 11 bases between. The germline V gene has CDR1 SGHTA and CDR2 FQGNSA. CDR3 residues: CASSLVKRENYGYTF. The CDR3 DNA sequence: TGTGCCAGCAGCTTAGTAAAGAGGGAAAACTATGGCTACACCTTC.

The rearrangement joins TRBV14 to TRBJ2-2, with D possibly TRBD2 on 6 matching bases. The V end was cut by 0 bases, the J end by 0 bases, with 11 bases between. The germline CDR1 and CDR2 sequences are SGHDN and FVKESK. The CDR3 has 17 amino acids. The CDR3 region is CASSQDRTGANTGELFF. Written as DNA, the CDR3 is TGTGCCAGCAGCCAAGATAGGACGGGAGCGAACACCGGGGAGCTGTTTTTT. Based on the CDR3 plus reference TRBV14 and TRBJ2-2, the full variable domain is EAGVTQFPSHSVIEKGQTVTLRCDPISGHDNLYWYRRVMGKEIKFLLHFVKESKQDESGMPNNRFLAERTGGTYSTLKVQPAELEDSGVYFCASSQDRTGANTGELFFGEGSRLTVL.

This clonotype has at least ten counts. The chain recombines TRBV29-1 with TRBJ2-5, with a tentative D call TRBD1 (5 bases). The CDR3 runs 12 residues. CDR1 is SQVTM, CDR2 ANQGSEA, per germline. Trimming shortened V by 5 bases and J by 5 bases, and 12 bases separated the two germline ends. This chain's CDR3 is CSVRVSGETQYF. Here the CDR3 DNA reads TGCAGCGTTAGGGTGTCAGGGGAGACCCAGTACTTC.

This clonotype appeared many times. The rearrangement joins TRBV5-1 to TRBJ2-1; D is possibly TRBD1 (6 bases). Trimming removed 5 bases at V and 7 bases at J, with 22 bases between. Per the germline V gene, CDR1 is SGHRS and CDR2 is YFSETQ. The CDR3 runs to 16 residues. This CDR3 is CASSRPGTSGRNEQFF. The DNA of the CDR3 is TGCGCCAGCAGTCGACCCGGGACATCGGGCAGGAATGAGCAGTTCTTC. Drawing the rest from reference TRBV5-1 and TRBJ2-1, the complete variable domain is KAGVTQTPRYLIKTRGQQVTLSCSPISGHRSVSWYQQTPGQGLQFLFEYFSETQRNKGNFPGRFSGRQFSNSRSEMNVSTLELGDSALYLCASSRPGTSGRNEQFFGPGTRLTVL.

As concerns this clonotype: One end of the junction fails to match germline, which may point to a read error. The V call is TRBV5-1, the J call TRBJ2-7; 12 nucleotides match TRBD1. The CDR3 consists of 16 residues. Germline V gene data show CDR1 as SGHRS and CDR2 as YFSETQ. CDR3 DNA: TGTGCCAGCAGCCAGGGACAGGGGGCTTGGTCCTACGAGCAGTACTTC. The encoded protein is CASSQGQGAWSYEQYF.

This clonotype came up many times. Here the CDR3 DNA reads TGTGCCAGCAGGCAGGGTGGGAATCAGCCCCAGCATTTT. It is translated as CASRQGGNQPQHF. This chain joins TRBV5-8 and TRBJ1-5, with a possible D match to TRBD1 (5 bases). V lost 5 bases to trimming and J lost 4 bases, with 10 bases between them. The CDR3 sequence is 13 residues long. CDR1 and CDR2 from the germline V gene are SGHTS and YDEGEE.

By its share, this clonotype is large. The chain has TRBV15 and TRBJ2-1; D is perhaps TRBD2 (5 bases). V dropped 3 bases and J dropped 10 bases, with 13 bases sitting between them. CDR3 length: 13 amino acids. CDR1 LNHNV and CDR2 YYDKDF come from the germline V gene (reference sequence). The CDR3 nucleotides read TGTGCCACCAGCAGGTCCCCCGGGGAGGAGCAGTTCTTC. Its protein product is CATSRSPGEEQFF.

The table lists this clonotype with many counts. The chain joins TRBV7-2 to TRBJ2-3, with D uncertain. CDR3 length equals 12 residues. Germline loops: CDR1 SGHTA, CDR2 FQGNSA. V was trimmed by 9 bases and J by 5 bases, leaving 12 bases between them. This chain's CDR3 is CASSFRVDTQYF. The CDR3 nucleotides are TGTGCCAGTTCCTTCCGTGTAGATACGCAGTATTTT. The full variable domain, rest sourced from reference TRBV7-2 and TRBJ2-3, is GAGVSQSPSNKVTEKGKDVELRCDPISGHTALYWYRQSLGQGLEFLIYFQGNSAPDKSGLPSDRFSAERTGGSVSTLTIQRTQQEDSAVYLCASSFRVDTQYFGPGTRLTVL.

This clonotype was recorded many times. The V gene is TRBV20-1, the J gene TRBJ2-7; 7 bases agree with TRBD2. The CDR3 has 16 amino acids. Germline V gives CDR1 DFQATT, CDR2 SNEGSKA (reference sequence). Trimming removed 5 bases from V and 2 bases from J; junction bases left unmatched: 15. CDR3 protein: CSAEAPGGSPPYEQYF. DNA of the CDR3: TGCAGTGCTGAGGCCCCGGGCGGGAGTCCCCCCTACGAGCAGTACTTC.

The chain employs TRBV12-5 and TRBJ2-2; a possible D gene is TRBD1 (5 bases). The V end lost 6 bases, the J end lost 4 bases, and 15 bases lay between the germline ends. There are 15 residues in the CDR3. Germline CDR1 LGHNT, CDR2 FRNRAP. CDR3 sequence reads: CASGETRVGTGELFF. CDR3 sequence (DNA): TGTGCTAGTGGAGAGACCAGGGTTGGCACCGGGGAGCTGTTTTTT.

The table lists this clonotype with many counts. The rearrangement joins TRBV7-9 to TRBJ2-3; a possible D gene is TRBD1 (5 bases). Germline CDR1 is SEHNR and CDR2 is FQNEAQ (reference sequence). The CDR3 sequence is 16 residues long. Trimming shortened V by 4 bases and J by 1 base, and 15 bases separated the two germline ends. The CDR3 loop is CASSSARVGGTDTQYF. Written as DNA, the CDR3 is TGTGCCAGCAGCTCCGCCCGCGTAGGGGGCACAGATACGCAGTATTTT.

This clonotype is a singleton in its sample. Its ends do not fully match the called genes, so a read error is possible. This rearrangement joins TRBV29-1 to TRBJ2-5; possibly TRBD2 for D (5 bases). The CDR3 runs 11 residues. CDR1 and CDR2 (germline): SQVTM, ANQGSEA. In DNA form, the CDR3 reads TGCAGCGTTGGTCTGGGAGAGACCCAGCACTTC. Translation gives CSVGLGETQHF. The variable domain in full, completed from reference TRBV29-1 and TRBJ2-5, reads SAVISQKPSRDICQRGTSLTIQCQVDSQVTMMFWYRQQPGQSLTLIATANQGSEATYESGFVIDKFPISRPNLTFSTLTVSNMSPEDSSIYLCSVGLGETQHFGPGTRLLVL.

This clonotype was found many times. The CDR3 nucleotides are TGTGCCAGTAGCGGGAGACGGGGCGGGGAGCTGTTTTTT. This codes for CASSGRRGGELFF. The gene calls are TRBV6-1 and TRBJ2-2; 9 bases align to TRBD2. Germline trimming cut 9 bases from V and 7 bases from J; bases unmatched to any gene: 6. Per the germline V gene, CDR1 is MNHNS and CDR2 is SASEGT. The CDR3 loop spans 13 amino acids.

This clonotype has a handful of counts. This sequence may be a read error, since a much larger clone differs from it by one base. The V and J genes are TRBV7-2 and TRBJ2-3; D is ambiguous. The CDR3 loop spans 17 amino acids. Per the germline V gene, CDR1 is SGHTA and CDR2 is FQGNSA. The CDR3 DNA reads TGTGCCAGCACCAAAGGTGTAGGAACTCGAACCACAGATCCGCAGTATTTT. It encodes CASTKGVGTRTTDPQYF.

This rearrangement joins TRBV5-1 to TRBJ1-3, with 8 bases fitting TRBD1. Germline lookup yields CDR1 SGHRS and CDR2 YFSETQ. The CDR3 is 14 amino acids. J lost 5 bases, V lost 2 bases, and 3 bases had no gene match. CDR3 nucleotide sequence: TGCGCCAGCAGCTTAGGGACAGGACGAAACACCATATATTTT. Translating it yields CASSLGTGRNTIYF.

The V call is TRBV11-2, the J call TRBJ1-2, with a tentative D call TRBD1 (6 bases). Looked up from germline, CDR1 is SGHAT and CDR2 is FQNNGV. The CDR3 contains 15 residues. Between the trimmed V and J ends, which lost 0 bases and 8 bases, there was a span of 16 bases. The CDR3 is CASSLEGGRKRGYTF. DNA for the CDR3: TGTGCCAGCAGCTTAGAAGGGGGACGTAAGCGCGGCTACACCTTC.

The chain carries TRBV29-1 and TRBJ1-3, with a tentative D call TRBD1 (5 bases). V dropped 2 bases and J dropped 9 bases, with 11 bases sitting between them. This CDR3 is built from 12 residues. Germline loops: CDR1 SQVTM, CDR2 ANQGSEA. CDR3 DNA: TGCAGCGTTGAAAGGGGTGGGAGCACCATATATTTT. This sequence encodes CSVERGGSTIYF. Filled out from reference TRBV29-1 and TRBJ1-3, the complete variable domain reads SAVISQKPSRDICQRGTSLTIQCQVDSQVTMMFWYRQQPGQSLTLIATANQGSEATYESGFVIDKFPISRPNLTFSTLTVSNMSPEDSSIYLCSVERGGSTIYFGEGSWLTVV.